Shown below are 23 T cell receptor beta chains from a single sample sequenced in a study of blood T cell repertoires in COVID-19. TCRdb keeps only in-frame clones here, not all; method: immunoSEQ multiplex PCR. The profile shows about 21,000 clones, 80% to 90% of them singletons. The sequencing sample was made of peripheral blood. These receptors came from a human donor in a cohort sampled during active COVID-19.

The chain is built from TRBV9 and TRBJ2-1, with D maybe TRBD2 (6 bases). The CDR3 runs 16 residues. The germline V gene encodes CDR1 SGDLS and CDR2 YYNGEE. Deletions cut 2 bases from V and 0 bases from J, with 12 bases between. This CDR3 is CASSVTAGSSYNEQFF. The CDR3 nucleotides read TGTGCCAGCAGCGTTACCGCGGGGAGCTCCTACAATGAGCAGTTCTTC.

The chain links TRBV15 to TRBJ1-4; D uncertain. Germline-derived CDR1 and CDR2 are LNHNV and YYDKDF (reference sequence). The CDR3 is 14 residues long. Trimming shortened V by 5 bases and J by 7 bases, and 14 bases separated the two germline ends. The chain's CDR3 is CATSASYEREKLFF. The CDR3 DNA is TGTGCCACCAGCGCAAGCTACGAGCGTGAAAAACTGTTTTTT.

The chain couples TRBV18 to TRBJ2-1, with TRBD2 identical over 11 bases. The germline V gene encodes CDR1 KGHSH and CDR2 LQKENI. V was pared by 3 bases and J by 4 bases, with 5 bases of the junction left unmatched. This CDR3 contains 16 residues. The CDR3 coding sequence is TGTGCCAGCTCACCCTTAACTAGCGGGGGTTACAATGAGCAGTTCTTC. This translates into CASSPLTSGGYNEQFF.

The CDR3 region is CASRAGMNTEAFF. CDR3 in DNA: TGTGCCAGTAGGGCAGGGATGAACACTGAAGCTTTCTTT. The rearrangement uses TRBV19 and TRBJ1-1; possibly TRBD1 for D (5 bases). CDR1 is LNHDA, CDR2 SQIVND, per germline (reference sequence). V lost 6 bases to trimming and J lost 0 bases, with 8 bases between them. The CDR3 covers 13 residues.

V usage is TRBV24-1 and J usage is TRBJ2-5; D gene unclear. The CDR3 consists of 15 residues. V lost 4 bases and J lost 4, with 15 bases in between. Germline values: CDR1 KGHDR, CDR2 SFDVKD. CDR3 nucleotides: TGTGCCACCAGTGACAGCGCGCTCCTGGGAGAGACCCAGTACTTC. Protein: CATSDSALLGETQYF.

The J gene is TRBJ1-2, the V gene TRBV3-1 (or the pseudogene TRBV3-2); maybe TRBD1 (6 bases). The germline CDR1 and CDR2 sequences are LGHDT and YNNKEL (reference sequence). The CDR3 extends over 12 amino acids. V shed 6 bases and J shed 8 bases, with 13 bases lying between them. The CDR3 sequence: CASRGAQRGYTF. As DNA, the CDR3 is TGTGCCAGCAGGGGGGCTCAGCGAGGCTACACCTTC.

The rearrangement uses TRBV10-3 and TRBJ2-3, with no clear D. This CDR3 contains 14 residues. Germline CDR1 is ENHRY and CDR2 is SYGVKD. Trimming stripped 0 bases from V and 2 bases from J, with 6 bases between. The CDR3, as DNA: TGTGCCATCAGTGAGTCCCAGGACACAGATACGCAGTATTTT. Translating gives CAISESQDTDTQYF.

The J gene is TRBJ2-7, the V gene TRBV11-2; a possible D gene is TRBD2 (5 bases). Trimming left V 0 bases short and J 3 bases short, with 6 bases between. The V gene's germline CDR1 is SGHAT and CDR2 FQNNGV. The CDR3 contains 13 residues. The CDR3 here is CASSLETIYEQYF. In DNA form, the CDR3 reads TGTGCCAGCAGCTTAGAGACTATCTACGAGCAGTACTTC.

This clone was observed once. The genes are TRBV6-1 and TRBJ2-5, with 8 positions matching TRBD1. V was pared by 2 bases and J by 4 bases, with 6 bases of the junction left unmatched. This CDR3 comprises 15 residues. CDR1 is MNHNS and CDR2 is SASEGT in the germline V gene. Written as DNA, the CDR3 is TGTGCCAGCAGTGAACAGGGGGCGCCCGGAGAGACCCAGTACTTC. This gives the protein CASSEQGAPGETQYF.

The rearrangement uses TRBV9 and TRBJ1-2; 7 bases agree with TRBD1. CDR3 size: 16 residues. V was pared by 0 bases and J by 3 bases, with 8 bases of the junction left unmatched. Germline CDR1 reads SGDLS; CDR2 reads YYNGEE. The CDR3 loop reads CASSVGGPTGYYGYTF. The CDR3 nucleotides are TGTGCCAGCAGCGTAGGGGGGCCGACAGGGTACTATGGCTACACCTTC.

This chain connects TRBV19 to TRBJ1-2; D gene unclear. Germline lookup yields CDR1 LNHDA and CDR2 SQIVND (reference sequence). V lost 0 bases to trimming and J lost 6 bases, with 11 bases between them. The CDR3 spans 14 residues. As DNA, the CDR3 is TGTGCCAGTAGTATAGACAGGTCCTTCAATGGCTACACCTTC. Amino acids: CASSIDRSFNGYTF.

This chain uses TRBV6-1 with TRBJ2-3; perhaps TRBD1 as D (5 bases). V was shortened by 2 bases and J by 6 bases, with 18 bases between the two germline ends. From germline, CDR1 is MNHNS and CDR2 SASEGT. This CDR3 is 16 amino acids long. CDR3 DNA sequence: TGTGCCAGCAGTGAATGGGGCTCACTTAATGGGGATACGCAGTATTTT. As protein: CASSEWGSLNGDTQYF.

This clone was detected only once. This sequence joins TRBV9 and TRBJ2-7, with D perhaps TRBD2 (6 bases). CDR1 SGDLS and CDR2 YYNGEE come from the germline V gene. The CDR3 sequence is 12 residues long. Trimming removed 4 bases at V and 6 bases at J, with 11 bases between. As DNA, the CDR3 is TGTGCCAGCAGCTACGGAGCGGGCGAGCAGTACTTC. Translated, it gives CASSYGAGEQYF.

The V and J genes are TRBV28 and TRBJ1-3; D is unresolved. V shed 2 bases and J shed 0 bases, with 8 bases lying between them. The CDR3 is 15 amino acids. Per germline, CDR1 MDHEN and CDR2 SYDVKM. The CDR3 loop reads CASSLEARSGNTIYF. Written as DNA, the CDR3 is TGTGCCAGCAGTTTAGAGGCACGCTCTGGAAACACCATATATTTT.

The rearrangement uses TRBV20-1 and TRBJ2-7; D is unclear. From germline, CDR1 is DFQATT and CDR2 SNEGSKA (reference sequence). V shed 3 bases and J shed 7 bases, with 10 bases lying between them. This CDR3 has 11 amino acids. In nucleotides, the CDR3 is TGCAGTGCTAGCGGGTCTGGGGAGCAGTACTTC. This codes for CSASGSGEQYF.

The chain uses TRBV24-1 and TRBJ2-5; 7 nucleotides align to TRBD1. CDR1 and CDR2 (germline): KGHDR, SFDVKD. J gave up 5 bases and V 7 bases, and 3 bases lay outside the gene matches. The CDR3 loop spans 12 amino acids. The CDR3 DNA reads TGTGCCACCAGAGACAGGGCGGAGACCCAGTACTTC. Translation: CATRDRAETQYF.

The V and J genes are TRBV5-1 and TRBJ1-5, with D unresolved. The CDR3 loop spans 14 amino acids. The germline V gene has CDR1 SGHRS and CDR2 YFSETQ. The germline V and J ends were trimmed by 4 bases and 7 bases, with 15 bases remaining between them. The chain's CDR3 is CASSPLGVGQPQHF. CDR3 nucleotide sequence: TGCGCCAGCAGCCCCCTCGGGGTGGGCCAGCCCCAGCATTTT.

The chain uses TRBV7-9 and TRBJ2-3; D is unclear. Germline V gene sequence: CDR1 SEHNR, CDR2 FQNEAQ (reference sequence). V lost 0 bases, J lost 0 bases, and 4 bases lay in between. This CDR3 is built from 14 residues. CDR3 nucleotides: TGTGCCAGCAGCTTAGCTACAAGCACAGATACGCAGTATTTT. Amino acids: CASSLATSTDTQYF.

This chain links TRBV5-4 with TRBJ1-2; 10 bases are shared with TRBD1. CDR3 length: 13 amino acids. V lost 4 bases and J lost 6; bases outside the gene matches: 3. The germline CDR1 and CDR2 sequences are SGHNT and YYREEE (reference sequence). The CDR3 sequence: CASSPTGGNGYTF. The CDR3 DNA follows: TGTGCCAGCAGCCCGACAGGGGGCAATGGCTACACCTTC.

This chain uses TRBV9 with TRBJ2-7, with TRBD1 matching over 12 bases. CDR3 length equals 14 residues. Germline CDR1 reads SGDLS; CDR2 reads YYNGEE. Trimming removed 4 bases from V and 5 bases from J; junction bases left unmatched: 4. This CDR3 is CASSKGQGADEQYF. CDR3 nucleotide sequence: TGTGCCAGCAGCAAGGGACAGGGGGCCGACGAGCAGTACTTC. Together with reference TRBV9 and TRBJ2-7, the CDR3 gives the full variable domain: DSGVTQTPKHLITATGQRVTLRCSPRSGDLSVYWYQQSLDQGLQFLIQYYNGEERAKGNILERFSAQQFPDLHSELNLSSLELGDSALYFCASSKGQGADEQYFGPGTRLTVT.

The chain links TRBV28 to TRBJ1-6; 9 nucleotides match TRBD1. The J segment lost 7 bases and the V segment lost 6 bases, leaving 4 bases of the junction unmatched. Germline V gene lookup returns CDR1 MDHEN and CDR2 SYDVKM. The CDR3 is 14 residues long. This CDR3 is CASRWGQGNSPLHF. In DNA, the CDR3 is TGTGCCAGCAGGTGGGGACAGGGAAATTCACCCCTCCACTTT.

For the CDR3, the DNA is TGTGCCAGCAGCTTAGACAGGTCGAACACCGGGGAGCTGTTTTTT. Protein sequence: CASSLDRSNTGELFF. The gene calls are TRBV5-4 and TRBJ2-2; D possibly corresponds to TRBD1 (6 bases). The germline V and J ends were trimmed by 2 bases and 0 bases, with 8 bases remaining between them. The germline gives CDR1 SGHNT, CDR2 YYREEE (reference sequence). The CDR3 contains 15 residues.

This clone showed up just a few times. This rearrangement joins TRBV25-1 to TRBJ1-2, with TRBD1 matching 10 bases. The CDR3 length is 15 residues. Trimming removed 4 bases from V and 3 bases from J; junction bases left unmatched: 5. The V gene's germline CDR1 is MGHDK and CDR2 SYGVNS. This CDR3 is CASSAPGQGYYGYTF. The CDR3 DNA reads TGTGCCAGCAGTGCCCCGGGACAGGGGTACTATGGCTACACCTTC.